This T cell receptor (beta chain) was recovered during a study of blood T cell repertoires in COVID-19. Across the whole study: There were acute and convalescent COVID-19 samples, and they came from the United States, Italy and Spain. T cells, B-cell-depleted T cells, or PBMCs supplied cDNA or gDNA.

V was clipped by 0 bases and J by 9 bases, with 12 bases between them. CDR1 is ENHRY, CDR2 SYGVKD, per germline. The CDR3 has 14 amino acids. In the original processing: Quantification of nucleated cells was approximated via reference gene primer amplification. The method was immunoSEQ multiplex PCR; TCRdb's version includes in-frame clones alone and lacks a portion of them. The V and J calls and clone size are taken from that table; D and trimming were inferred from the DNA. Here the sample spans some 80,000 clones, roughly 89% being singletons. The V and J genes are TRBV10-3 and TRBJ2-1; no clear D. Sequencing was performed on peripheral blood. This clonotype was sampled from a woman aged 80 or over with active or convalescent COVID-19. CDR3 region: CAISESGSSAEQFF. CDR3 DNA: TGTGCCATCAGTGAGTCGGGTAGCTCCGCTGAGCAGTTCTTC.